This T cell receptor (beta chain) is drawn from a study of early stage breast cancer tumors. Some clones are missing from TCRdb's copy, which holds only in-frame ones; the method was immunoSEQ multiplex PCR. The table lists fewer than 70,000 clones, more than 70% of them singletons. To note about this clone: The antigen remains undetermined.

Notes on the study in general: Commonly generated sequences made up most enriched TCRB sequences shared between patients.

Specimen: blood. This clonotype was sampled from a person aged 40 to 49 with breast cancer.

In DNA, the CDR3 is TGTGCCAGCAACACCCTAGCGGGAGGGGTTTACGAGCAGTACTTC. This translates into CASNTLAGGVYEQYF. This rearrangement joins TRBV27 to TRBJ2-7; 12 bases line up with TRBD2. The CDR3 runs to 15 residues. Germline lookup yields CDR1 MNHEY and CDR2 SMNVEV (reference sequence). V trimming: 7 bases; J trimming: 4 bases; junction bases outside the gene matches: 8.